These T cell receptor beta chains were read from a single sample in a study of blood T cell repertoires in COVID-19. TCRdb keeps only in-frame clones here, not all; method: immunoSEQ multiplex PCR. The sample contains fewer than 35,000 clones, approximately 88% of which appear only once. Sequenced sample: peripheral blood. The receptors originated from a woman between 50 and 59 years old with active COVID-19. Each CDR3 is given with its conserved first and last residue. Fields, in order: V gene, clone size, D gene, J gene, CDR3 protein, CDR3 DNA. The D gene is left open where the match is weak. Some rows have no size entry. The others give once, few or many, or a class for an expanded clone.

>TRBV2|-|TRBD1|TRBJ2-1
CASHTSDRGVNEQFF
TGTGCCAGTCATACCAGCGACAGGGGAGTCAATGAGCAGTTCTTC
>TRBV5-1|-|-|TRBJ2-2
CASSWRSGRNTGELFF
TGCGCCAGCAGCTGGCGGTCAGGGCGGAACACCGGGGAGCTGTTTTTT
>TRBV28|once|TRBD1|TRBJ2-7
CASRRTGLYEQYF
TGTGCCAGCAGGCGGACAGGGCTCTACGAGCAGTACTTC
>TRBV11-3|-|-|TRBJ1-1
CASSLGDRNTEAFF
TGTGCCAGCAGCTTAGGCGACAGAAACACTGAAGCTTTCTTT
>TRBV7-9|-|TRBD1|TRBJ1-2
CASSFPDRGLGGYTF
TGTGCCAGCAGCTTCCCGGACAGGGGATTGGGTGGCTACACCTTC
>TRBV28|once|TRBD2|TRBJ2-7
CASRLREWEGEQYF
TGTGCCAGCAGACTCAGGGAGTGGGAGGGCGAGCAGTACTTC
>TRBV7-8|-|TRBD2|TRBJ2-5
CASSLGGGGVQETQYF
TGTGCCAGCAGCTTAGGTGGGGGAGGGGTTCAAGAGACCCAGTACTTC
>TRBV19|-|-|TRBJ1-1
CASSIQGYMNTEAFF
TGTGCCAGTAGTATACAGGGTTATATGAACACTGAAGCTTTCTTT
>TRBV11-2|few|-|TRBJ2-7
CASSLEGPSYEQYF
TGTGCCAGCAGCTTAGAGGGGCCCTCCTACGAGCAGTACTTC
>TRBV9|-|TRBD2|TRBJ2-5
CASSVGGAGGPSETQYF
TGTGCCAGCAGCGTAGGGGGCGCGGGAGGGCCCTCGGAGACCCAGTACTTC
>TRBV25-1|-|-|TRBJ1-6
CASSEFLRADSPLHF
TGTGCCAGCAGTGAATTTCTAAGAGCGGACTCACCCCTCCACTTT
>TRBV5-6|-|TRBD1|TRBJ2-2
CASSPPDREGTGELFF
TGTGCCAGCAGCCCTCCGGACAGGGAAGGCACCGGGGAGCTGTTTTTT
>TRBV9|-|TRBD1|TRBJ1-4
CASSETGGNEKLFF
TGTGCCAGCAGCGAGACAGGGGGTAATGAAAAACTGTTTTTT
>TRBV6-6|-|-|TRBJ1-5
CASSYSLQGNQPQHF
TGTGCCAGCAGTTACTCGCTGCAGGGCAATCAGCCCCAGCATTTT
>TRBV3-1/TRBV3-2|once|-|TRBJ2-1
CASSQERASATPIYNEQFF
TGTGCCAGCAGCCAAGAAAGGGCTAGCGCAACGCCTATATACAATGAGCAGTTCTTC
>TRBV11-2|-|TRBD2|TRBJ2-1
CASSLDLSSGGYNEQFF
TGTGCCAGCAGCTTAGATTTGTCTAGCGGGGGATACAATGAGCAGTTCTTC
>TRBV27|-|TRBD1|TRBJ1-2
CASSQGGPIYGYTF
TGTGCCAGCTCGCAGGGGGGCCCGATATATGGCTACACCTTC
>TRBV28|-|TRBD1|TRBJ2-7
CASAGTEGSYEQYF
TGTGCCTCAGCAGGGACAGAAGGCTCCTACGAGCAGTACTTC
>TRBV28|once|-|TRBJ2-2
CASSLLGTQNTGELFF
TGTGCCAGCAGTTTATTAGGGACACAGAACACCGGGGAGCTGTTTTTT
>TRBV3-1/TRBV3-2|-|TRBD2|TRBJ2-7
CASSPLAGDSYEQYF
TGTGCCAGCAGCCCACTAGCGGGAGATTCCTACGAGCAGTACTTC
>TRBV5-6|once|-|TRBJ1-2
CASRERLQHYGYTF
TGTGCCAGCAGGGAAAGGTTACAGCACTATGGCTACACCTTC
>TRBV10-1|-|-|TRBJ1-2
CASLGGDNYGYTF
TGCGCCAGCCTCGGGGGGGATAACTATGGCTACACCTTC
>TRBV19|once|TRBD1|TRBJ1-5
CASRSGDDQGGDQPQHF
TGTGCCAGTAGATCCGGGGATGATCAAGGGGGCGATCAGCCCCAGCATTTT
>TRBV5-1|-|-|TRBJ2-6
CASSLPTSSGANVLTF
TGCGCCAGCAGCTTACCGACATCCTCTGGGGCCAACGTCCTGACTTTC
>TRBV3-1/TRBV3-2|-|-|TRBJ2-7
CASSRYYREFTGEQYF
TGTGCCAGCAGCCGCTACTACAGGGAGTTTACAGGCGAGCAGTACTTC
>TRBV2|-|TRBD1|TRBJ2-3
CASSVTGGADTQYF
TGTGCCAGCAGTGTGACAGGGGGCGCGGATACGCAGTATTTT
>TRBV24-1|-|TRBD1|TRBJ2-1
CATSDLGTGGGEQFF
TGTGCCACCAGTGATTTGGGGACAGGGGGCGGTGAGCAGTTCTTC
>TRBV28|-|TRBD1|TRBJ1-5
CASSFTQGNQPQHF
TGTGCCAGCAGCTTCACACAGGGGAATCAGCCCCAGCATTTT
>TRBV6-6|-|TRBD1|TRBJ1-4
CASSYQGAGEKLFF
TGTGCCAGCAGTTACCAGGGGGCGGGTGAAAAACTGTTTTTT